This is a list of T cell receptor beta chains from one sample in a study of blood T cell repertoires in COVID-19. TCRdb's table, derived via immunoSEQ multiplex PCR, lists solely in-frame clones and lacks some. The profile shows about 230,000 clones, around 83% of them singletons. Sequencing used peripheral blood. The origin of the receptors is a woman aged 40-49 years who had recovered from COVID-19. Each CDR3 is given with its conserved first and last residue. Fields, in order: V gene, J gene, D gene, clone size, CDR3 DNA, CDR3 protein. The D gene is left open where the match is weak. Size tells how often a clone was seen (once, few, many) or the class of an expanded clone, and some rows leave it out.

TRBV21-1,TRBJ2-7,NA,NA,TGTGCCAGCAGCAAAAGGGCGGCAGGGTCTTACGAGCAGTACTTC,CASSKRAAGSYEQYF
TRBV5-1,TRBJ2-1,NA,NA,TGCGCCAGCAGCTTGTCGGTAGATATTCGCAATGAGCAGTTCTTC,CASSLSVDIRNEQFF
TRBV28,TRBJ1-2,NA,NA,TGTGCCAGCACCCCCGGGGGGGCTAGTGGCTACACCTTC,CASTPGGASGYTF
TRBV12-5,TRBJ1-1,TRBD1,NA,TGTGCTAGTGGTTTGTCTTTGACAGGGACTGAAGCTTTCTTT,CASGLSLTGTEAFF
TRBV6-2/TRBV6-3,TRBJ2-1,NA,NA,TGTGCCAGCAGCCCGTATGAGAGCTCCTACAATGAGCAGTTCTTC,CASSPYESSYNEQFF
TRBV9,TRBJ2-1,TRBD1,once,TGTGCCAGCAGCTACGCCCAGGGGGCCCTTTTAAGTGAGCAGTTCTTC,CASSYAQGALLSEQFF
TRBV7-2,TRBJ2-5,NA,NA,TGTGCCAGCAGCCAAATGAGACAAGAGACCCAGTACTTC,CASSQMRQETQYF
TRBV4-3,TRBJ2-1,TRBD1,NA,TGCGCCAGCAGCCAAGATTTTCCCGAAGGGGGCATGTACAATGAGCAGTTCTTC,CASSQDFPEGGMYNEQFF
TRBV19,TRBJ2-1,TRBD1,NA,TGTGCCAGTAGTCCCCATCCCGACAGGGGGAATGAGCAGTTCTTC,CASSPHPDRGNEQFF
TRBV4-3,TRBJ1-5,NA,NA,TGCGCCAGCAGCCAAACGACAGGCAGCAATCAGCCCCAGCATTTT,CASSQTTGSNQPQHF
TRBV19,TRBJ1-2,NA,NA,TGTGCCAGTAGTCCAGGGACATATGGCTACACCTTC,CASSPGTYGYTF
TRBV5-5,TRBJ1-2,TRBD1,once,TGTGCCAGCAGCTTTACGGGACAGGGCGGCTATGGCTACACCTTC,CASSFTGQGGYGYTF
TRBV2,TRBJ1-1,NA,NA,TGTGCCAGCAAGGTGGAGACTTTCACTGAAGCTTTCTTT,CASKVETFTEAFF
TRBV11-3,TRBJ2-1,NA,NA,TGTGCCAGCAGTTCTGCGGGGCTTTACAATGAGCAGTTCTTC,CASSSAGLYNEQFF
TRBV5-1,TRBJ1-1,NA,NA,TGCGCCAGCAGCTTGGGGCGGGGGCCTGAAGCTTTCTTT,CASSLGRGPEAFF
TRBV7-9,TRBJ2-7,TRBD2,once,TGTGCCAGCAGTGAACCCGGGACTAGCGGTGGACTATTCTACGAGCAGTACTTC,CASSEPGTSGGLFYEQYF
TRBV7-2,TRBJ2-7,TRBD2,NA,TGTGCCAGCAGCAGGACTAGCGGGATCACCTCCTACGAGCAGTACTTC,CASSRTSGITSYEQYF
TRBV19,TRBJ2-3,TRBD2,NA,TGTGCCAGCACAAGGGAGGGGAAAGGCACAGATACGCAGTATTTT,CASTREGKGTDTQYF
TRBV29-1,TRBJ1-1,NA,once,TGCAGCGTTACCGAACCATCTACAGCCTCCACTGAAGCTTTCTTT,CSVTEPSTASTEAFF
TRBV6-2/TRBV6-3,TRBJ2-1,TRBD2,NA,TGTGCCAGCAGTTACGACCTAGCGGGGGGGCCGAAAAACAATGAGCAGTTCTTC,CASSYDLAGGPKNNEQFF
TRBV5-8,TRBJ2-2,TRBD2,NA,TGTGCCAGCAGCTCCGGGACTACGAACACCGGGGAGCTGTTTTTT,CASSSGTTNTGELFF
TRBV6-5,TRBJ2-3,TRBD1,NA,TGTGCCAGCTTTCCAGGAACAGGGGGAGATACGCAGTATTTT,CASFPGTGGDTQYF
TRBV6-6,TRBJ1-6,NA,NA,TGTGCCAGCAGCCCAGGATTTAAGATTTCACCCCTCCACTTT,CASSPGFKISPLHF
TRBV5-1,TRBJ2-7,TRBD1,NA,TGCGCCAGCAAGGAAACACAGGGGGGTACCTACGAGCAGTACTTC,CASKETQGGTYEQYF
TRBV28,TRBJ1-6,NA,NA,TGTGCCAGCAGTATACAGGGTTACAATTCACCCCTCCACTTT,CASSIQGYNSPLHF
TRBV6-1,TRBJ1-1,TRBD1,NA,TGTGCCAGCAGTGACCCGGGACAGGTCGATTATTGGGAGAACACTGAAGCTTTCTTT,CASSDPGQVDYWENTEAFF
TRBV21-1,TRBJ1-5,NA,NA,TGTGCCAGCAGCGCATGGGACAGGGGGCGTCAGCCCCAGCATTTT,CASSAWDRGRQPQHF
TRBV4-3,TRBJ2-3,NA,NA,TGCGCCAGCAGCCAAGATTCTCCCCGGAGCACAGATACGCAGTATTTT,CASSQDSPRSTDTQYF
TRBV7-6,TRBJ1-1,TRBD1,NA,TGTGCCAGCAGTTATACAGGGGGGGTCACTGAAGCTTTCTTT,CASSYTGGVTEAFF
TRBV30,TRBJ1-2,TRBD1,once,TGTGCCTGGAGCGGACAGGGGCTGTTTGGCTATGGCTACACCTTC,CAWSGQGLFGYGYTF
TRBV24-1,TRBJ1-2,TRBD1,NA,TGTGCCACCAGTGAAAGATCCGGGACAGGGAGCAATGGCTACACCTTC,CATSERSGTGSNGYTF
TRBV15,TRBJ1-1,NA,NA,TGTGCCACCAGCAGAGATCTTATGAACACTGAAGCTTTCTTT,CATSRDLMNTEAFF
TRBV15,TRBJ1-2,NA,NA,TGTGCCACCAGCAGAGAGGGCCTCGGATACTATGGCTACACCTTC,CATSREGLGYYGYTF
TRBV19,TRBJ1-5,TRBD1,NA,TGTGCCAGTAGTAGTATCACAGGGGGTCAGCCCCAGCATTTT,CASSSITGGQPQHF
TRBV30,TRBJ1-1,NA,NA,TGTGCCTGGGCTAAGACACGCATGAACACTGAAGCTTTCTTT,CAWAKTRMNTEAFF
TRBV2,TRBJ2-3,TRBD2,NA,TGTGCCAGCAGTGTGGCTAGCGGGGGCACAGATACGCAGTATTTT,CASSVASGGTDTQYF
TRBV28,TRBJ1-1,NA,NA,TGTGCCAGCAGTTCCGACAATCAGTACACTGAAGCTTTCTTT,CASSSDNQYTEAFF
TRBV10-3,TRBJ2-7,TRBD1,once,TGTGCCATCAGGCGGACAGGGGAACTGGGAGAGCAGTACTTC,CAIRRTGELGEQYF
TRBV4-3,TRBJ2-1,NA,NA,TGCGCCAGCAGCCGCCGACTAGACAGCTCCTACAATGAGCAGTTCTTC,CASSRRLDSSYNEQFF
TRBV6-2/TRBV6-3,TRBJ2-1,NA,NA,TGTGCCAGCAGTTACATGGGTCTGGGCCACAATGAGCAGTTCTTC,CASSYMGLGHNEQFF
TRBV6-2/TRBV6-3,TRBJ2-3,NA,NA,TGTGCCAGCAGTTATCCCCCATTTCAGGGAACAGATACGCAGTATTTT,CASSYPPFQGTDTQYF
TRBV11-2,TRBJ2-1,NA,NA,TGTGCCAGCAGCTTTAAAGGGGGGGCGAGCAATGAGCAGTTCTTC,CASSFKGGASNEQFF